These 24 T cell receptor beta chains came from one sample sequenced in a study of cytotoxic CD8 clonotypes in ibrutinib-treated CLL. TCRdb's table, derived via immunoSEQ multiplex PCR, lists solely in-frame clones and lacks some. Of 250,000 to 350,000 clones in the sample, around 69% were seen once. Source: PBMCs, taken at disease progression, from a patient treated with ibrutinib. These receptors originate from a human donor with chronic lymphocytic leukemia.

The rearrangement uses TRBV5-1 and TRBJ2-3, with 10 positions matching TRBD2. The V gene's germline CDR1 is SGHRS and CDR2 YFSETQ. V shed 0 bases and J 2 bases; nucleotides not matched to a gene: 6. The CDR3 contains 17 residues. CDR3 protein: CASSLAPSGSSTDTQYF. The CDR3 DNA sequence: TGCGCCAGCAGCTTGGCCCCTAGCGGGAGTTCCACAGATACGCAGTATTTT.

The chain is built from TRBV13 and TRBJ2-7; D unresolved. There are 11 residues in the CDR3. The germline V and J ends were trimmed by 0 bases and 6 bases, with 3 bases remaining between them. Germline V lookup: CDR1 PRHDT, CDR2 FYEKMQ (reference sequence). CDR3 protein: CASSLGVEQYF. DNA of the CDR3: TGTGCCAGCAGCTTAGGGGTCGAGCAGTACTTC.

The chain has TRBV29-1 and TRBJ2-3; 11 nucleotides agree with TRBD1. Germline CDR1 is SQVTM and CDR2 is ANQGSEA. The junction had 8 bases not matched to a gene; V was cut back by 7 bases and J by 5 bases. The CDR3 has 14 residues. The CDR3 loop reads CSGGQGAIRDTQYF. The DNA of the CDR3 is TGCAGCGGCGGACAGGGGGCGATTAGAGATACGCAGTATTTT.

V gene TRBV7-2 combines with J gene TRBJ1-4; D uncertain. V dropped 5 bases and J dropped 8 bases, with 15 bases sitting between them. CDR1 SGHTA and CDR2 FQGNSA come from the germline V gene. This CDR3 has 14 amino acids. The CDR3 spells CASSRAGRGEKLFF. The CDR3 DNA reads as TGTGCCAGCAGCCGTGCCGGGAGAGGAGAAAAACTGTTTTTT.

CDR3 loop: CASSPDTITGLNQPQHF. The CDR3 coding sequence is TGTGCCAGCAGTCCAGACACCATTACGGGCCTTAATCAGCCCCAGCATTTT. The V gene is TRBV27, the J gene TRBJ1-5; D not resolved. The CDR3 is 17 residues long. Germline lookup yields CDR1 MNHEY and CDR2 SMNVEV (reference sequence). V dropped 5 bases and J dropped 4 bases, with 21 bases sitting between them.

The V and J genes are TRBV2 and TRBJ2-1, with TRBD2 matching over 11 bases. The CDR3 sequence is 16 residues long. V lost 5 bases to trimming and J lost 0 bases; unmatched junction nucleotides: 3. The germline V gene has CDR1 SNHLY and CDR2 FYNNEI. CDR3 residues: CASSSSGGTSYNEQFF. As DNA, the CDR3 is TGTGCCAGCAGTTCTAGCGGGGGGACCTCCTACAATGAGCAGTTCTTC.

V and J are TRBV2 and TRBJ2-3, with 9 bases matching TRBD2. From germline, CDR1 is SNHLY and CDR2 FYNNEI. V trimming: 8 bases; J trimming: 3 bases; junction bases outside the gene matches: 9. The CDR3 has 15 residues. CDR3 sequence (DNA): TGTGCCAGCGAGGGGGGCGGGAGGGCTACAGATACGCAGTATTTT. This encodes CASEGGGRATDTQYF.

The J gene is TRBJ2-5, the V gene TRBV25-1; D tentatively reads TRBD1 or TRBD2 (5 bases each). The CDR3 runs to 14 residues. The V gene's germline CDR1 is MGHDK and CDR2 SYGVNS. Trimming took off 2 bases at V and 7 bases at J, with 14 bases between the two ends. CDR3: CASSERGWDGTQYF. In DNA form, the CDR3 reads TGTGCCAGCAGTGAACGGGGCTGGGACGGGACCCAGTACTTC.

The CDR3 region is CASSAGLAGGLEQYF. The CDR3 DNA follows: TGTGCCAGCAGCGCAGGACTAGCGGGGGGGCTCGAGCAGTACTTC. The chain is built from TRBV9 and TRBJ2-7, with TRBD2 identical over 15 bases. V trimming: 3 bases; J trimming: 6 bases; junction bases outside the gene matches: 4. CDR1 is SGDLS and CDR2 is YYNGEE in the germline V gene. This CDR3 is 15 amino acids long.

The chain recombines TRBV4-1 with TRBJ1-3, with 9 bases identical to TRBD1. The CDR3 is made up of 17 amino acids. Trimming took 3 bases from V and 5 from J; bases not matched to a gene: 11. Germline CDR1 reads MGHRA; CDR2 reads YSYEKL. CDR3 in amino acids: CASSHLPGQGVRNTIYF. The CDR3 DNA is TGCGCCAGCAGCCACCTACCGGGACAGGGTGTCCGAAACACCATATATTTT.

The chain uses TRBV5-1 and TRBJ2-2, with 13 bases lining up with TRBD2. V shed 4 bases, J shed 2 bases, and the junction held 5 bases outside the gene matches. CDR1 is SGHRS and CDR2 is YFSETQ in the germline V gene. This CDR3 has 17 amino acids. The CDR3 DNA sequence: TGCGCCAGCAGCCTAAGGACTAGCGGGAGTAACACCGGGGAGCTGTTTTTT. Translated, it gives CASSLRTSGSNTGELFF.

The chain recombines TRBV10-1 with TRBJ2-3; 9 nucleotides line up with TRBD2. This CDR3 is 18 amino acids long. Germline CDR1 WNHNN, CDR2 SYGVQD (reference sequence). V trimming: 0 bases; J trimming: 4 bases; junction bases outside the gene matches: 11. Here the CDR3 reads CASSESLAGRGPSDTQYF. The CDR3 region has the DNA TGCGCCAGCAGTGAGTCGCTAGCGGGAAGGGGGCCATCAGATACGCAGTATTTT.

The chain recombines TRBV28 with TRBJ1-4; D call uncertain. This CDR3 spans 14 amino acids. CDR1 is MDHEN, CDR2 SYDVKM, per germline. Trimming stripped 6 bases from V and 7 bases from J, with 15 bases between. CDR3 residues: CASSPERGIEKLFF. CDR3 nucleotides: TGTGCCAGCAGCCCCGAGCGTGGCATTGAAAAACTGTTTTTT.

V and J are TRBV5-6 and TRBJ2-5, with D hard to call. The CDR3 has 13 residues. CDR1 SGHDT and CDR2 YYEEEE come from the germline V gene. Trimming stripped 0 bases from V and 7 bases from J, with 10 bases between. The CDR3 sequence is CASSLDIRRTQYF. CDR3 bases: TGTGCCAGCAGCTTGGATATTCGACGGACCCAGTACTTC.

The chain joins TRBV5-1 to TRBJ1-1; 7 bases agree with TRBD1. Germline lookup yields CDR1 SGHRS and CDR2 YFSETQ. The CDR3 length is 15 residues. V lost 0 bases, J lost 0 bases, and 2 bases stayed unmatched. CDR3 in amino acids: CASSLVGTVNTEAFF. The CDR3 DNA reads as TGCGCCAGCAGCTTGGTGGGGACAGTGAACACTGAAGCTTTCTTT.

The chain carries TRBV2 and TRBJ2-3; TRBD1 matches 9 bases. The length of the CDR3 is 14 residues. From germline, CDR1 is SNHLY and CDR2 FYNNEI. Losses at the gene ends were 10 bases for V and 1 base for J; bases not matched to a gene: 6. CDR3 loop: CATHRDRGTDTQYF. The CDR3 region has the DNA TGTGCCACGCACCGGGACAGGGGCACAGATACGCAGTATTTT.

This chain uses TRBV7-2 with TRBJ2-7, with 12 bases matching TRBD2. The V segment lost 6 bases and the J segment 6 bases; nucleotides outside the gene matches: 3. Germline loops: CDR1 SGHTA, CDR2 FQGNSA. The CDR3 is made up of 13 amino acids. The CDR3 protein is CASSSLAGGEQYF. The CDR3 DNA sequence: TGTGCCAGCAGTTCACTAGCGGGAGGCGAGCAGTACTTC.

This chain joins TRBV28 and TRBJ2-3; 12 nucleotides agree with TRBD2. V lost 9 bases, J lost 2 bases, and 15 bases stayed unmatched. CDR1 and CDR2 (germline): MDHEN, SYDVKM. This CDR3 is 18 amino acids long. The CDR3: CASQYSGLAGYYTDTQYF. In DNA, the CDR3 is TGTGCCAGTCAATATTCGGGACTAGCGGGCTATTACACAGATACGCAGTATTTT.

The DNA of the CDR3 is TGTGCCAGCTCACCAAACGCCGACAGGGTGGGAGAGCAGTACTTC. Protein sequence: CASSPNADRVGEQYF. This chain joins TRBV18 and TRBJ2-7, with 7 bases identical to TRBD1. The J segment lost 7 bases and the V segment lost 2 bases, leaving 11 bases of the junction unmatched. Germline values: CDR1 KGHSH, CDR2 LQKENI. The CDR3 is 15 residues long.

The chain carries TRBV13 and TRBJ2-7; TRBD2 might be the D (7 bases). CDR3 length equals 15 residues. The V end was cut by 8 bases, the J end by 5 bases, with 22 bases between. Germline loops: CDR1 PRHDT, CDR2 FYEKMQ (reference sequence). CDR3 nucleotide sequence: TGTGCCAGCGGTGGGGGGCAGGGCGGGAGCCACGAGCAGTACTTC. Protein: CASGGGQGGSHEQYF.

The rearrangement uses TRBV28 and TRBJ1-2; D is ambiguous. The germline V gene has CDR1 MDHEN and CDR2 SYDVKM. V gave up 1 base and J gave up 6 bases, with 3 bases separating them. This CDR3 spans 11 amino acids. For the CDR3, the DNA is TGTGCCAGCAGTTTATTTGATGGCTACACCTTC. Translation gives CASSLFDGYTF.

The chain employs TRBV11-2 and TRBJ2-7, with D possibly being TRBD2 (5 bases). The V and J ends lost 5 bases and 3 bases respectively, with 20 bases between them. This CDR3 is 16 amino acids long. Germline assignment: CDR1 SGHAT and CDR2 FQNNGV. CDR3 amino acids: CASSRFISGVLYEQYF. CDR3 DNA: TGTGCCAGCAGCCGATTCATCAGCGGCGTGCTCTACGAGCAGTACTTC.

The gene calls are TRBV10-3 and TRBJ1-5; D not certain. This CDR3 has 12 amino acids. Germline V gene lookup returns CDR1 ENHRY and CDR2 SYGVKD. Trimming shortened V by 3 bases and J by 4 bases, and 4 bases separated the two germline ends. The CDR3 spells CAISDANQPQHF. DNA of the CDR3: TGTGCCATCAGTGACGCGAATCAGCCCCAGCATTTT.

The chain recombines TRBV5-8 with TRBJ2-7, with a possible D match to TRBD1 (5 bases). Germline loops: CDR1 SGHTS, CDR2 YDEGEE. CDR3 length equals 15 residues. With 4 bases removed from V and 3 bases from J, the gap between germline ends came to 17 bases. The chain's CDR3 is CASSPLGVGNYEQYF. The CDR3 nucleotides are TGTGCCAGCAGCCCGCTAGGGGTGGGAAACTACGAGCAGTACTTC. Supplemented by reference TRBV5-8 and TRBJ2-7, the full variable domain reads EAGVTQSPTHLIKTRGQQATLRCSPISGHTSVYWYQQALGLGLQFLLWYDEGEERNRGNFPPRFSGRQFPNYSSELNVNALELEDSALYLCASSPLGVGNYEQYFGPGTRLTVT.